The sequence of this T cell receptor beta chain was determined in a study of blood T cell repertoires in COVID-19. Study at large: Sample material is recorded as cDNA or gDNA derived from T cells, B-cell-depleted T cells, or PBMCs.

Authors' methods: Reference gene primer amplification yielded estimated nucleated cell counts. Sequencing used immunoSEQ multiplex PCR; TCRdb keeps in-frame clones, though not all of them. That table is the source of V, J and clone size, and D and trimming were worked out from the DNA. The sample includes about 170,000 clones, less than 90% of them seen just once. The germline V gene has CDR1 SGHNT and CDR2 YYREEE (reference sequence). Trimming took 3 bases from V and 1 from J; bases not matched to a gene: 4. The CDR3 has 14 residues. In Seattle, patients joined the study during active infection and were tracked longitudinally.

The receptor was isolated from a woman in her fifties or sixties with COVID-19, enrolled during active disease. The chain uses TRBV5-4 and TRBJ2-7, with 7 positions matching TRBD2. The sample was peripheral blood. CDR3 residues: CASSSLARSYEQYF. CDR3 coding DNA: TGTGCCAGCAGCTCACTAGCGCGATCCTACGAGCAGTACTTC. The entire variable domain, with the rest obtained from reference TRBV5-4 and TRBJ2-7, is as follows: ETGVTQSPTHLIKTRGQQVTLRCSSQSGHNTVSWYQQALGQGPQFIFQYYREEENGRGNFPPRFSGLQFPNYSSELNVNALELDDSALYLCASSSLARSYEQYFGPGTRLTVT.